The 13 T cell receptor beta chains listed next were all sequenced from one sample in a study of blood T cell repertoires in COVID-19 (dated by TCRdb to the early 2020s). Library creation used the immunoSEQ multiplex PCR assay. Here the immuneACCESS table is served through TCRdb, limited to in-frame sequences with V and J called. Missing clones are a known gap in these copies; in checked studies unresolved V genes cover under half, and the rest lacks a known reason. The sample has 90,000 to 110,000 clones on record, around four fifths of them singletons. Roughly a fifth of the sample is held by the ten biggest clonotypes. Sequencing was carried out using peripheral blood. These receptors were collected from a woman aged 70-85 years with acute or convalescent COVID-19.

This clone turned up a few times. V usage is TRBV28 and J usage is TRBJ1-1, with 8 bases aligning to TRBD1. Germline CDR1 reads MDHEN; CDR2 reads SYDVKM. With V trimmed by 8 bases and J by 5 bases, 7 bases remained unmatched. This CDR3 comprises 13 residues. The CDR3 nucleotides are TGTGCCAGCGGACAGGGCGATGGGACTGAAGCTTTCTTT. Amino acids: CASGQGDGTEAFF.

The chain couples TRBV28 to TRBJ2-7, with D uncertain. Germline V gene sequence: CDR1 MDHEN, CDR2 SYDVKM. This CDR3 spans 12 amino acids. V dropped 2 bases and J dropped 6 bases, with 8 bases sitting between them. The chain's CDR3 is CASSLPAAEQYF. The CDR3, as DNA: TGTGCCAGCAGTTTACCTGCGGCCGAGCAGTACTTC. The complete variable domain, with remaining parts taken from reference TRBV28 and TRBJ2-7, reads DVKVTQSSRYLVKRTGEKVFLECVQDMDHENMFWYRQDPGLGLRLIYFSYDVKMKEKGDIPEGYSVSREKKERFSLILESASTNQTSMYLCASSLPAAEQYFGPGTRLTVT.

The J gene is TRBJ1-3, the V gene TRBV4-3, with a tentative D call TRBD1 (6 bases). The V end was cut by 4 bases, the J end by 5 bases, with 18 bases between. Germline CDR1 LGHNA, CDR2 YSLEER. This CDR3 region has 16 residues. The CDR3 loop reads CASSPGEQGRRNTIYF. The CDR3 region has the DNA TGCGCCAGCAGCCCAGGGGAGCAGGGGAGAAGAAACACCATATATTTT.

This sequence joins TRBV18 and TRBJ2-1, with D perhaps matching TRBD1 (7 bases). Germline assignment: CDR1 KGHSH and CDR2 LQKENI. There are 15 residues in the CDR3. Trimming pared 6 bases from V and 0 bases from J, leaving 12 bases between. This chain's CDR3 is CASSPQGGSYNEQFF. CDR3 DNA: TGTGCCAGCTCCCCCCAGGGGGGCTCCTACAATGAGCAGTTCTTC.

The rearrangement joins TRBV28 to TRBJ1-6; 7 bases line up with TRBD1. Germline-derived CDR1 and CDR2 are MDHEN and SYDVKM. The CDR3 is made up of 15 amino acids. V lost 8 bases to trimming and J lost 8 bases; unmatched junction nucleotides: 12. CDR3 in amino acids: CASRQGTANYSPLHF. Here the CDR3 DNA reads TGTGCCAGCCGACAGGGTACCGCGAATTATTCACCCCTCCACTTT.

The V call is TRBV5-1, the J call TRBJ2-5; TRBD1 aligns across 7 bases. J lost 2 bases, V lost 0 bases, and 7 bases had no gene match. The germline gives CDR1 SGHRS, CDR2 YFSETQ. The CDR3 is 16 amino acids. This CDR3 reads CASSLGGGRQQETQYF. The CDR3, as DNA: TGCGCCAGCAGCTTGGGAGGGGGCCGCCAACAAGAGACCCAGTACTTC.

The CDR3 loop is CASSLEEGMRNQPQHF. CDR3 coding DNA: TGTGCCAGCAGCTTGGAGGAGGGGATGCGCAATCAGCCCCAGCATTTT. The chain is built from TRBV5-8 and TRBJ1-5, with D possibly TRBD1 on 5 matching bases. The length of the CDR3 is 16 residues. Germline V lookup: CDR1 SGHTS, CDR2 YDEGEE. Trimming removed 0 bases at V and 2 bases at J, with 12 bases between.

This chain connects TRBV6-5 to TRBJ2-1, with a possible D match to TRBD2 (6 bases). Germline V gives CDR1 MNHEY, CDR2 SVGAGI. Trimming cost V 7 bases and J 6 bases, with 19 bases left between them. CDR3 length equals 15 residues. The CDR3 loop is CASKGQLASLNEQFF. The DNA of the CDR3 is TGTGCCAGCAAGGGGCAACTAGCTAGCCTCAATGAGCAGTTCTTC.

This chain uses TRBV19 with TRBJ2-2; a possible D gene is TRBD2 (7 bases). Germline CDR1 reads LNHDA; CDR2 reads SQIVND (reference sequence). V was trimmed by 1 base and J by 6 bases, leaving 18 bases between them. The CDR3 contains 17 residues. The CDR3 DNA is TGTGCCAGTAGTATAGCCCGGGGGGCGCTAGGGTCCGGGGAGCTGTTTTTT. It specifies CASSIARGALGSGELFF.

The chain carries TRBV18 and TRBJ1-5; the match to TRBD1 covers 8 bases. The CDR3 extends over 14 amino acids. CDR1 and CDR2 from the germline V gene are KGHSH and LQKENI. The junction had 6 bases not matched to a gene; V was cut back by 6 bases and J by 5 bases. The CDR3 DNA reads TGTGCCAGCTCCCCGACAGGGGTCGATCAGCCCCAGCATTTT. Amino acids: CASSPTGVDQPQHF.

The chain has TRBV6-1 and TRBJ2-1; a possible D gene is TRBD1 (5 bases). V lost 3 bases and J 4 bases, leaving 22 bases between the germline ends. The germline CDR1 and CDR2 sequences are MNHNS and SASEGT. The CDR3 has 18 amino acids. In DNA, the CDR3 is TGTGCCAGCAGTGAGGCCGGACACCGTCGAGTGTTTTACAATGAGCAGTTCTTC. Amino acid sequence: CASSEAGHRRVFYNEQFF.

This clone has just a few counts. This chain joins TRBV11-3 and TRBJ2-2; 7 nucleotides match TRBD1. This CDR3 comprises 15 residues. V lost 5 bases and J lost 4; bases outside the gene matches: 7. The germline gives CDR1 SGHNT, CDR2 YENEEA. CDR3 DNA sequence: TGTGCCAGCAGCCGAGGGGGCGATGGCACCGGGGAGCTGTTTTTT. This gives the protein CASSRGGDGTGELFF.

The J gene is TRBJ1-2, the V gene TRBV18; no definite D call. Germline V gene data show CDR1 as KGHSH and CDR2 as LQKENI. The CDR3 length is 15 residues. Trimming took 6 bases from V and 2 from J, leaving 16 bases between them. The CDR3: CASSAQKTENYGYTF. CDR3 sequence (DNA): TGTGCCAGCTCGGCCCAAAAGACTGAAAACTATGGCTACACCTTC.